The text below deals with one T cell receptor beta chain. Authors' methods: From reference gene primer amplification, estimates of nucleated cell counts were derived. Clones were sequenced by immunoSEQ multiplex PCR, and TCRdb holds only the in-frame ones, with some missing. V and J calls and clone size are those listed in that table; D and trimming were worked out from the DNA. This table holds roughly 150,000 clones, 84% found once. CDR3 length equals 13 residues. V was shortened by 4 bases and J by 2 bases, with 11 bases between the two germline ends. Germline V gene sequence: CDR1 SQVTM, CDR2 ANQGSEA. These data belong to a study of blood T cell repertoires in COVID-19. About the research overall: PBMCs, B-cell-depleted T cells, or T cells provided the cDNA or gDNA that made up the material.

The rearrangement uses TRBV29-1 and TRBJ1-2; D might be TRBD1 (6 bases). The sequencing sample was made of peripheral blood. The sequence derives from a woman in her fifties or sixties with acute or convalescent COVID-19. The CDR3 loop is CSVAGTGNYGYTF. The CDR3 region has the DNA TGCAGCGTTGCCGGAACAGGGAACTATGGCTACACCTTC.